A selection of T cell receptor beta chains follows, all from one sample in a study of human T cells and chemical hapten exposure. TCRdb independently ran MiXCR on the RACE reads; one entry per CDR3 protein. The repertoire holds over 85,000 distinct CDR3 sequences, about 8.6% seen once, with 2.5% to 3% in the top ten. The source material was whole blood. All receptors come from a female donor in good health. Some clones in this sample may be carry-over from other donors' samples. CDR3s include the opening cysteine and the closing phenylalanine or tryptophan. A D gene is named only where the DNA matches it firmly. Rows may omit the clone size; those that give it use once, few, many or a size class.

>-|TRBD1|TRBV20-1|TRBJ2-2
CSAPRQGGNTGELFF
TGCAGTGCTCCCCGACAGGGGGGAAACACCGGGGAGCTGTTTTTT
>few|-|TRBV3-1|TRBJ1-2
CASSSPEAGYGYTF
TGTGCCAGCAGTTCTCCGGAGGCAGGATATGGCTACACCTTC
>many|-|TRBV4-1|TRBJ1-2
CASSRHVLGSLEDGYTF
TGCGCCAGCAGCCGTCACGTCCTCGGGAGTCTCGAGGATGGCTACACCTTC
>few|TRBD2|TRBV20-1|TRBJ2-3
CSARLAGTTDTQYF
TGCAGTGCTAGACTAGCGGGGACCACAGATACGCAGTATTTT
>-|-|TRBV30|TRBJ1-5
CALTTRDINQPQHF
TGTGCCTTGACTACAAGGGATATCAATCAGCCCCAGCATTTT
>-|-|TRBV2|TRBJ1-4
CASYQAGKKLFF
TGTGCCAGCTACCAGGCAGGCAAAAAACTGTTTTTT
>many|TRBD2|TRBV10-3|TRBJ2-1
CATRPREAYNNEQFF
TGTGCCACCCGCCCTCGGGAGGCCTACAACAATGAGCAGTTCTTC
>few|TRBD2|TRBV5-1|TRBJ2-7
CASSLRASGTYEQYF
TGCGCCAGCAGCTTGAGGGCTAGCGGAACCTACGAGCAGTACTTC
>few|-|TRBV5-1|TRBJ1-1
CASSLSGPNTEAFF
TGCGCCAGCAGCTTATCCGGGCCGAACACTGAAGCTTTCTTT
>few|-|TRBV5-6|TRBJ1-6
CASSQGNNSPLHF
TGTGCCAGCAGCCAGGGGAATAATTCACCCCTCCACTTT
>many|-|TRBV7-9|TRBJ2-1
CASSLGNSYNEQFF
TGTGCCAGCAGCTTGGGAAACTCCTACAATGAGCAGTTCTTC
>many|-|TRBV7-3|TRBJ2-1
CASRADAYNEQFF
TGTGCCAGCAGGGCGGACGCCTACAATGAGCAGTTCTTC
>many|-|TRBV4-3|TRBJ1-4
CASSQDGSVKHNEKLFF
TGCGCCAGCAGCCAAGACGGGTCAGTCAAACATAATGAAAAACTGTTTTTT
>few|-|TRBV25-1|TRBJ2-1
CASSGFLLANEQFF
TGTGCCAGCAGTGGTTTTCTTCTGGCGAATGAGCAGTTCTTC
>many|TRBD1|TRBV28|TRBJ2-3
CASSFDRGTDTQYF
TGTGCCAGCAGTTTTGACAGGGGAACAGATACGCAGTATTTT
>-|TRBD2|TRBV4-2|TRBJ2-1
CASSQGGGGDYNEQFF
TGTGCCAGCAGCCAAGGGGGGGGTGGGGACTACAATGAGCAGTTCTTC
>many|-|TRBV11-2|TRBJ2-1
CASSLVLGVSGEQFF
TGTGCCAGCAGCTTAGTACTGGGTGTAAGTGGTGAGCAGTTCTTC
>many|TRBD2|TRBV5-1|TRBJ2-3
CASSLLTSGSTDTQYF
TGCGCCAGCAGCTTACTGACTAGCGGGAGCACAGATACGCAGTATTTT
>-|TRBD2|TRBV27|TRBJ2-1
CASRGLAGITEQFF
TGTGCCAGCAGGGGACTAGCGGGAATTACTGAGCAGTTCTTC
>few|-|TRBV29-1|TRBJ2-5
CSVGVRTGETQYF
TGCAGCGTTGGTGTACGTACGGGAGAGACCCAGTACTTC
>few|-|TRBV6-1|TRBJ2-1
CASSNPGGGEQFF
TGTGCCAGCAGTAACCCAGGGGGAGGTGAGCAGTTCTTC
>many|TRBD2|TRBV4-1|TRBJ2-3
CASSLAGVSTDTQYF
TGCGCCAGCAGCCTAGCGGGGGTTAGCACAGATACGCAGTATTTT
>few|TRBD2|TRBV5-1|TRBJ2-3
CASSLVLAGDGTDTQYF
TGCGCCAGCAGCTTGGTTCTAGCGGGAGACGGCACAGATACGCAGTATTTT
>many|-|TRBV24-1|TRBJ2-2
CATSDRGPLAGELFF
TGTGCCACCAGTGACAGAGGCCCCCTGGCCGGGGAGCTGTTTTTT
>-|TRBD2|TRBV12-3/TRBV12-4|TRBJ2-3
CASRRTGGSSTDTQYF
TGTGCCAGCAGACGGACGGGAGGGTCTAGCACAGATACGCAGTATTTT
>many|-|TRBV5-1|TRBJ2-3
CASSLSPARGPDTQYF
TGCGCCAGCAGCTTATCCCCCGCTCGGGGACCAGATACGCAGTATTTT
>-|-|TRBV28|TRBJ1-1
CASSLFTGGTEAFF
TGTGCCAGCAGTTTATTTACAGGCGGCACTGAAGCTTTCTTT
>-|-|TRBV29-1|TRBJ2-1
CSVAWTTYNEQFF
TGCAGCGTTGCTTGGACTACCTACAATGAGCAGTTCTTC
>-|-|TRBV12-3/TRBV12-4|TRBJ1-4
CASSLVLGEKLFF
TGTGCCAGCAGTTTAGTATTAGGGGAAAAACTGTTTTTT
>few|TRBD1|TRBV19|TRBJ2-1
CASSSGTGGSYSYNEQFF
TGTGCCAGTAGTTCAGGGACAGGGGGCTCTTACTCCTACAATGAGCAGTTCTTC
>many|-|TRBV7-2|TRBJ2-3
CASSSPSGTDTQYF
TGTGCCAGCAGCTCTCCTAGCGGCACAGATACGCAGTATTTT
>many|-|TRBV20-1|TRBJ1-3
CSAVSGNTIYF
TGCAGTGCGGTCTCTGGAAACACCATATATTTT
>-|-|TRBV25-1|TRBJ1-3
CASSEPGARGNTIYF
TGTGCCAGCAGTGAACCGGGGGCTCGTGGAAACACCATATATTTT
>-|TRBD1|TRBV25-1|TRBJ1-5
CASSEYYIDRGVSQPQHF
TGTGCCAGCAGTGAATATTATATTGACAGGGGCGTGAGTCAGCCCCAGCATTTT
>-|-|TRBV19|TRBJ1-5
CASSGVSSQPQHF
TGTGCCAGTAGTGGGGTAAGCAGTCAGCCCCAGCATTTT
>-|TRBD2|TRBV20-1|TRBJ2-3
CSAPPGLALDTQYF
TGCAGTGCCCCTCCCGGACTAGCGCTAGATACGCAGTATTTT